The 13 T cell receptor beta chains reported below all come from one sample, sequenced in a study of molecular identifiers for immune sequencing clone quantification. TCRdb used MiXCR to reprocess the PCR reads, holding one entry per CDR3 protein. Of about 630,000 distinct CDR3 sequences in the sample, around 25% were seen once. The sequencing input was naive CD8+ T cells from blood, with Jurkat cell RNA spiked in. Regarding subset: FACS-sorted CD8+CD4-CCR7+CD45RA+ naive T cells. These receptors all stem from a human donor in good health. Some libraries in this study had Jurkat cell RNA spiked in.

Turning to this clonotype: A much larger clone differs by one base, so this may be a read error. No conserved phenylalanine or tryptophan is present at the end of the CDR3, so a read error is the likely explanation. The V call is TRBV7-9, the J call TRBJ2-7; TRBD2 matches 11 bases. V dropped 5 bases and J dropped 7; count of bases not matched to a gene: 7. The CDR3 spans 14 residues. CDR1 and CDR2 from the germline V gene are SEHNR and FQNEAQ (reference sequence). The CDR3 nucleotides read TGTGCCAGCAGCCCACCGGGACTAGCGGAAGAGCAGTACTAC. Its protein product is CASSPPGLAEEQYY.

The table lists this clonotype with many counts. This chain connects TRBV9 to TRBJ1-1; perhaps TRBD1 as D (6 bases). The CDR3 runs 14 residues. The germline V and J ends were trimmed by 0 bases and 4 bases, with 10 bases remaining between them. The germline V gene has CDR1 SGDLS and CDR2 YYNGEE. Here the CDR3 reads CASSVGTGTTEAFF. CDR3 coding DNA: TGTGCCAGCAGCGTAGGCACAGGGACCACTGAAGCTTTCTTT.

About this clonotype itself: A junction end diverges from the germline sequence, so it may reflect a read error. The gene calls are TRBV28 and TRBJ2-1; the D gene is possibly TRBD2 (6 bases). Germline V lookup: CDR1 MDHEN, CDR2 SYDVKM. CDR3 length: 16 residues. CDR3 nucleotide sequence: TGTGCCAGCAGTTTGACTGGAGGGCTAGCCCTCAATGAGCAGTCCTTC. Translating it yields CASSLTGGLALNEQSF.

There are a few counts of this clonotype. The V gene is TRBV30, the J gene TRBJ2-7; D gene uncertain. The CDR3 consists of 11 residues. Germline assignment: CDR1 GTSNPN and CDR2 SVGIG (reference sequence). V lost 5 bases, J lost 6 bases, and 11 bases lay in between. The CDR3 is CAWGKVGEQYF. The CDR3 DNA is TGTGCCTGGGGGAAGGTAGGCGAGCAGTACTTC.

This clonotype occurred a few times. CDR3 sequence (DNA): TGTGCCAGCAGCTTGGTCGGGGTGGCCGGGGAGCTGTTTTTT. Protein product: CASSLVGVAGELFF. The chain carries TRBV5-6 and TRBJ2-2, with D possibly TRBD2 on 5 matching bases. The CDR3 has 14 residues. Germline CDR1 is SGHDT and CDR2 is YYEEEE. The germline V and J ends were trimmed by 0 bases and 6 bases, with 9 bases remaining between them. Full variable domain (outside the CDR3, taken from reference TRBV5-6 and TRBJ2-2): DAGVTQSPTHLIKTRGQQVTLRCSPKSGHDTVSWYQQALGQGPQFIFQYYEEEERQRGNFPDRFSGHQFPNYSSELNVNALLLGDSALYLCASSLVGVAGELFFGEGSRLTVL.

This clonotype was detected only a few times. The chain couples TRBV20-1 to TRBJ2-7; D remains unclear. CDR3 length: 15 residues. The V gene's germline CDR1 is DFQATT and CDR2 SNEGSKA (reference sequence). The V and J ends lost 0 bases and 0 bases respectively, with 12 bases between them. Here the CDR3 reads CSARDLSTGSYEQYF. The DNA for the CDR3 is TGCAGTGCTAGAGATCTAAGCACCGGCTCCTACGAGCAGTACTTC.

In this sample, this clonotype turned up a few times. CDR3 sequence: CASSVGASGGTYEQYF. The CDR3 coding sequence is TGTGCCAGCAGCGTAGGGGCTAGCGGGGGGACCTACGAGCAGTACTTC. The chain employs TRBV9 and TRBJ2-7, with 11 bases that match TRBD2. Losses at the gene ends were 0 bases for V and 2 bases for J; bases not matched to a gene: 4. There are 16 residues in the CDR3. Germline loops: CDR1 SGDLS, CDR2 YYNGEE. The complete variable domain, with remaining parts taken from reference TRBV9 and TRBJ2-7, reads DSGVTQTPKHLITATGQRVTLRCSPRSGDLSVYWYQQSLDQGLQFLIQYYNGEERAKGNILERFSAQQFPDLHSELNLSSLELGDSALYFCASSVGASGGTYEQYFGPGTRLTVT.

The CDR3 nucleotides read TGTGCCAGCAGCTACCCGGACGGCACTGAAGCTTTCTTT. Translation: CASSYPDGTEAFF. The chain employs TRBV27 and TRBJ1-1; D uncertain. CDR3 length: 13 residues. From germline, CDR1 is MNHEY and CDR2 SMNVEV (reference sequence). V dropped 6 bases and J dropped 4 bases, with 12 bases sitting between them.

Ten or more counts support this clonotype. V and J are TRBV4-3 and TRBJ2-3; D ambiguous. CDR1 and CDR2 (germline): LGHNA, YSLEER. This CDR3 comprises 16 residues. V was pared by 3 bases and J by 0 bases, with 13 bases between. CDR3 loop: CASSQLQTTSTDTQYF. The CDR3 DNA is TGCGCCAGCAGCCAGTTGCAGACCACCAGCACAGATACGCAGTATTTT.

The CDR3 DNA reads as TGTGCCAGCAGTGTGTGGGCGGGAAATGGCTACACCTTC. As protein: CASSVWAGNGYTF. J is TRBJ1-2 and V is TRBV28, with D unclear. The CDR3 has 13 amino acids. The germline V gene encodes CDR1 MDHEN and CDR2 SYDVKM. V lost 5 bases to trimming and J lost 6 bases, with 13 bases between them.

This clonotype was seen ten or more times. J is TRBJ2-3 and V is TRBV11-2, with 11 bases lining up with TRBD2. Looked up from germline, CDR1 is SGHAT and CDR2 is FQNNGV. Trimming removed 4 bases from V and 4 bases from J; junction bases left unmatched: 10. There are 17 residues in the CDR3. The CDR3 DNA is TGTGCCAGCAGCTCTTACCCTAGCGGGGGGAGGGCAGATACGCAGTATTTT. Translating it yields CASSSYPSGGRADTQYF.

Concerning this clonotype: A much larger clone sits a single nucleotide away, making a read error possible. The chain joins TRBV19 to TRBJ1-5, with D tentatively TRBD1 (6 bases). The CDR3 consists of 14 residues. Germline assignment: CDR1 LNHDA and CDR2 SQIVND (reference sequence). DNA of the CDR3: TGTGTCACCGACAGGTGGGGAAGCAATCAGCCCCAGCATTTT. It codes for CVTDRWGSNQPQHF.

The chain joins TRBV6-5 to TRBJ2-7, with 12 bases lining up with TRBD1. Germline lookup yields CDR1 MNHEY and CDR2 SVGAGI. V lost 4 bases and J lost 4; bases outside the gene matches: 8. There are 16 residues in the CDR3. The CDR3 sequence: CASSLPRDRGRYEQYF. The CDR3 region has the DNA TGTGCCAGCAGTTTACCCCGGGACAGGGGGCGATACGAGCAGTACTTC.